This T cell receptor (beta chain) was sequenced during a study of T cell responses to AZD1222 COVID-19 vaccine. Clones were sequenced by immunoSEQ multiplex PCR, and TCRdb holds only the in-frame ones, with some missing. The sample lists 100,000 to 150,000 clones, 90% seen once, with 4% to 5.5% in the top ten. J gave up 5 bases and V 0 bases, and 10 bases lay outside the gene matches. Germline lookup yields CDR1 SGHRS and CDR2 YFSETQ. This CDR3 region has 16 residues. Broader study findings: Increases in Spike-specific TCR breadth and depth were seen after two AZD1222 doses.

This clone has just a few counts. The antigen remains undetermined. This specimen was peripheral blood, taken on day 0 of MenACWY control vaccination. The chain couples TRBV5-1 to TRBJ2-7; 8 nucleotides match TRBD1. This TCR was recovered from an adult in good health. The CDR3 is CASSLDADRVGNEQYF. CDR3 in DNA: TGCGCCAGCAGCTTGGATGCGGACAGGGTTGGAAACGAGCAGTACTTC.